These 2 T cell receptor beta chains were all obtained from the same sample, sequenced in a study of PD-L1 blockade in urothelial cancer. Time point of the sample: pretreatment peripheral blood. The table came from immunoSEQ multiplex PCR; TCRdb's copy has only in-frame clones and leaves some out. The table has 90,000 or so clones, 89% seen once. Sequenced here: PBMCs, sampled around atezolizumab (anti-PD-L1) treatment. The receptors originated from an elderly woman with urothelial cancer.

V is TRBV13 and J is TRBJ2-1, with TRBD2 as a possible D gene (5 bases). Germline values: CDR1 PRHDT, CDR2 FYEKMQ (reference sequence). This CDR3 contains 12 residues. V was cut by 2 bases and J by 9 bases, with 8 bases left in between. The CDR3 nucleotides are TGTGCCAGCAGCTTAAGCGAGGGTGAGCAGTTCTTC. It codes for CASSLSEGEQFF.

The V call is TRBV7-3, the J call TRBJ1-2; TRBD1 agrees at 10 bases. V lost 4 bases and J lost 9; bases outside the gene matches: 5. The CDR3 sequence is 13 residues long. Germline CDR1 and CDR2: SGHTA and FQGTGA. CDR3 DNA sequence: TGTGCCAGCAGCTACGGGACAGGGGATCGCTACACCTTC. Its translation: CASSYGTGDRYTF. The variable domain in full, completed from reference TRBV7-3 and TRBJ1-2, reads GAGVSQTPSNKVTEKGKYVELRCDPISGHTALYWYRQSLGQGPEFLIYFQGTGAADDSGLPNDRFFAVRPEGSVSTLKIQRTERGDSAVYLCASSYGTGDRYTFGSGTRLTVV.